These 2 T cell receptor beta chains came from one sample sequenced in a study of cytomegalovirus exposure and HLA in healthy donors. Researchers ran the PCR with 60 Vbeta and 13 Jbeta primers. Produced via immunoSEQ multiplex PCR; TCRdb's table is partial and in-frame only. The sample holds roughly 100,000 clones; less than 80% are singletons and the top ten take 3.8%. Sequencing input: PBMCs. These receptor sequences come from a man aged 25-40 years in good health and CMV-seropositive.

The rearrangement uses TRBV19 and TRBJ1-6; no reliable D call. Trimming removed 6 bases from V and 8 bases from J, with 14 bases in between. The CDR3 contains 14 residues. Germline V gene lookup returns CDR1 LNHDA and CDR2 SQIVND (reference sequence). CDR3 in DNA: TGTGCCAGTAGGTTCCGGGATCAAGATTCACCCCTCCACTTT. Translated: CASRFRDQDSPLHF.

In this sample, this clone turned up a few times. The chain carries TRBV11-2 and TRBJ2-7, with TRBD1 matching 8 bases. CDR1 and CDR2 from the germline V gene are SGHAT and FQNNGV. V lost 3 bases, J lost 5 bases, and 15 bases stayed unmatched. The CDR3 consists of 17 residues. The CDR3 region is CASSLDAIGQGINEQYF. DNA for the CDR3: TGTGCCAGCAGCTTGGACGCGATCGGACAGGGTATCAACGAGCAGTACTTC.